The rows below give T cell receptor beta chains drawn from one sample of a study of PD-1 blockade in classical Hodgkin lymphoma. Sequencing was performed with immunoSEQ multiplex PCR; in TCRdb, only in-frame clones are kept and a portion is missing. Here the sample spans 65,000 to 95,000 clones, roughly 89% being singletons. Sequencing used peripheral blood mononuclear cells (PBMCs), obtained at baseline. All receptors come from a human donor with classical Hodgkin lymphoma. Each CDR3 is given with its conserved first and last residue. A D gene is named only where the DNA matches it firmly. Size is omitted from some rows. Given values are once, few, many or a class for expanded clones.

d_call | clone_size | j_call | v_call | cdr3_aa | cdr3_nt
TRBD1 | . | TRBJ2-1 | TRBV7-7 | CASSVDRVNEQFF | TGTGCTAGCAGCGTAGACAGGGTCAATGAGCAGTTCTTC
. | . | TRBJ1-1 | TRBV4-2 | CASSQDVGTMNTEAFF | TGTGCCAGCAGCCAAGATGTAGGGACTATGAACACTGAAGCTTTCTTT
. | few | TRBJ2-1 | TRBV10-3 | CAISEFTGNEQFF | TGTGCCATCAGTGAGTTTACAGGGAATGAGCAGTTCTTC
TRBD1 | . | TRBJ2-7 | TRBV7-2 | CASSLVQGAYEQYF | TGTGCCAGCAGCTTAGTACAGGGGGCCTACGAGCAGTACTTC
. | . | TRBJ2-2 | TRBV5-4 | CASSLAGPGELFF | TGTGCCAGCAGCTTGGCCGGGCCCGGGGAGCTGTTTTTT
. | . | TRBJ1-2 | TRBV29-1 | CSVDSSHTAHGYTF | TGCAGCGTTGATTCGTCCCACACCGCTCATGGCTACACCTTC
. | . | TRBJ2-7 | TRBV11-2 | CASSVSRKGHYEQYF | TGTGCCAGCAGCGTTAGCCGGAAAGGACACTACGAGCAGTACTTC
TRBD1 | . | TRBJ1-4 | TRBV19 | CASSMTSRYPQGASGEKLFF | TGTGCCAGTAGTATGACCTCCCGATATCCCCAGGGGGCGAGCGGTGAAAAACTGTTTTTT
TRBD1 | . | TRBJ2-3 | TRBV25-1 | CASSGTGPYTDTQYF | TGTGCCAGCTCAGGGACAGGGCCTTACACAGATACGCAGTATTTT
. | . | TRBJ2-3 | TRBV28 | CASSPLETLIDTQYF | TGTGCCAGCAGTCCGCTCGAGACACTTATCGATACGCAGTATTTT
. | . | TRBJ2-7 | TRBV19 | CASSIMLAPTYEQYF | TGTGCCAGTAGTATAATGCTAGCGCCTACCTACGAGCAGTACTTC
. | . | TRBJ2-5 | TRBV10-2 | CASSGGETQYF | TGCGCCAGCAGTGGTGGAGAGACCCAGTACTTC
. | . | TRBJ1-1 | TRBV2 | CASSGGTTVNTEAFF | TGTGCCAGCAGTGGAGGGACAACTGTGAACACTGAAGCTTTCTTT
. | . | TRBJ2-7 | TRBV7-9 | CASSLVDYEQYF | TGTGCCAGCAGCTTAGTCGACTACGAGCAGTACTTC